This TCR beta chain derives from a study of blood T cell repertoires in COVID-19. In the study overall: There were acute and convalescent COVID-19 samples, and they came from the United States, Italy and Spain. In each case, the material was cDNA or gDNA derived from T cells, B-cell-depleted T cells, or PBMCs.

The CDR3 consists of 14 residues. V was clipped by 2 bases and J by 3 bases, with 10 bases between them. CDR1 and CDR2 (germline): SGHTA, FQGNSA. Per the authors' pipeline: From reference gene primer amplification, estimates of nucleated cell counts were derived. Assay: immunoSEQ multiplex PCR; the TCRdb copy retains only in-frame clones and omits some. V and J calls plus clone size are reproduced from that table; the DNA served to infer D and trimming. The top ten clones hold less than 9% of a sample with fewer than 700,000 clones, about 88% of them seen once. Enrolment of Seattle patients took place during active infection, and they were followed longitudinally.

Sequencing was performed on peripheral blood. V usage is TRBV7-2 and J usage is TRBJ1-1; D call uncertain. The receptor was derived from a woman in her forties or fifties with COVID-19, enrolled during active disease. Written as DNA, the CDR3 is TGTGCCAGCAGCTTATTAGGAGGGTACACTGAAGCTTTCTTT. Its protein is CASSLLGGYTEAFF.